This TCR beta chain was observed in a study of Ad26.COV2.S vaccination and SARS-CoV-2 variants. Study details: Donor was one of the participants in the Ad26.COV2.S arm of the COV1001 trial. Ad26.COV2.S, an intramuscular injection, was given once or twice 56 days apart.

The V and J ends lost 1 base and 14 bases respectively, with 9 bases between them. The CDR3 has 12 residues. Treatment described: roughly 18 received Ad26.COV2.S at low or high dose, single or two shots; roughly 5 received placebo; per-sample allocation not given. Vaccine and placebo recipients were sampled on day 63 after the first injection. Within Boston, the person who donated was an adult of 18-55 years. Only in-frame clones appear in the TCRdb table, and some are missing; sequencing was by immunoSEQ multiplex PCR. The sample has more than 300,000 clones, 85% seen once. The genes are TRBV12-3 or TRBV12-4 and TRBJ1-6; unclear D gene. This TCR was recovered from a person between 18 and 59 years old who received the Ad26.COV2.S COVID-19 vaccine or a placebo. The sequencing here drew on peripheral blood, taken in a trial of Ad26.COV2.S vaccine versus placebo. CDR3 sequence: CASSLEEGSLHF. CDR3 bases: TGTGCCAGCAGTTTAGAGGAGGGCTCCCTCCACTTT.